This T cell receptor beta chain was documented in a study of blood T cell repertoires in COVID-19. A single count supports this clone. The sample has other DNA sequences that encode this CDR3 too. The length of the CDR3 is 15 residues. Trimming at V came to 5 bases and at J to 0 bases, leaving 5 bases not matched to a gene. Germline lookup yields CDR1 SGHNT and CDR2 YENEEA. Profiled with immunoSEQ multiplex PCR; TCRdb holds only in-frame clones, not every one. In the table there are about 130,000 clones, approximately 80% of which are singletons. The sequence was obtained from a man in his 60s who had recovered from COVID-19. This chain joins TRBV11-3 and TRBJ2-7; 9 nucleotides align to TRBD1. The specimen sequenced was peripheral blood. In DNA, the CDR3 is TGTGCCAGCAGCCCGGGACAGGGAGCCTCCTACGAGCAGTACTTC. The encoded protein is CASSPGQGASYEQYF.